This T cell receptor (beta chain) was sequenced in a study of regulatory T cells in long-lasting Graves disease. As to this clonotype: What it binds is unknown.

This CDR3 is 14 amino acids long. Trimming removed 7 bases from V and 4 bases from J; junction bases left unmatched: 6. The germline CDR1 and CDR2 sequences are LNHDA and SQIVND (reference sequence). Time point: persistent/refractory GD, antithyroid drugs over 5 years with positive TRAb. Making the TCR library involved RNA that had been extracted from PBMCs. Researchers made TCR beta libraries by using iRepertoire HTBI primers and running Arm-PCR on CDR3 regions. Per the study methods: Identified segments across samples numbered roughly 60 TRBV and approximately 13 TRBJ. A single record per CDR3 protein comes from TCRdb applying MiXCR to the multiplex PCR reads. The authors' filters were not applied to this entry. The data hold hundreds of thousands of distinct CDR3 sequences, with approximately 22% observed a single time. Study-level results: Favored gene segments in persistent disease were TRBV28, TRBJ1-2 and TRBJ2-5.

This material consisted of peripheral blood mononuclear cells (PBMCs), taken when the disease was refractory, from a patient treated with antithyroid drugs. The chain couples TRBV19 to TRBJ2-3; 9 nucleotides agree with TRBD2. The sequence derives from a female donor with Graves disease. CDR3 coding DNA: TGTGCCAGTAATCGCGGGAGGGCCCCAGATACGCAGTATTTT. Amino acid sequence: CASNRGRAPDTQYF. The whole variable domain, remainder taken from reference TRBV19 and TRBJ2-3, is DGGITQSPKYLFRKEGQNVTLSCEQNLNHDAMYWYRQDPGQGLRLIYYSQIVNDFQKGDIAEGYSVSREKKESFPLTVTSAQKNPTAFYLCASNRGRAPDTQYFGPGTRLTVL.